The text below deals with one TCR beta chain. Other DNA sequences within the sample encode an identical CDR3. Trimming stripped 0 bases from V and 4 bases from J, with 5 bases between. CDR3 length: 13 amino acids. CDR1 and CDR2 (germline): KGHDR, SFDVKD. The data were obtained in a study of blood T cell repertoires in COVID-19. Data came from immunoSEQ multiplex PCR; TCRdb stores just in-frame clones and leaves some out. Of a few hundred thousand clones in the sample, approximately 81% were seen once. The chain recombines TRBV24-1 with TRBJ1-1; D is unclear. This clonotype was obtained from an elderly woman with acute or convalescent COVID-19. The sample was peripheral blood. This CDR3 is CATSDLGGTEAFF. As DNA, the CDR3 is TGTGCCACCAGTGATTTGGGAGGCACTGAAGCTTTCTTT.